The rows below give T cell receptor beta chains drawn from one sample of a study of T cell repertoires in cytomegalovirus infection. TCRdb itself ran the reads through MiXCR, one entry per CDR3 protein. The data contain about 400,000 distinct CDR3 sequences, roughly 18% of them singletons. The sample comprised PBMCs. These receptors originate from a human donor in good health (CMV status not recorded). Some clones in this sample may be carry-over from other donors' samples. Both conserved end residues are part of each CDR3. A D gene is named only where the DNA matches it firmly. Some rows mark clone size as missing; the rest say once, few, many or name a class of expanded clone.

>TRBJ2-3|TRBV4-1|TRBD2|few
CASSIQRGGWDTQYF
TGCGCCAGCAGCATTCAGCGGGGGGGTTGGGATACGCAGTATTTT
>TRBJ1-1|TRBV18|-|-
CASSLNRAENTEAFF
TGTGCCAGCTCACTCAACAGGGCGGAGAACACTGAAGCTTTCTTT
>TRBJ2-3|TRBV11-2|TRBD2|few
CASSSLAGLAETITDTQYF
TGTGCCAGCAGCTCCCTAGCGGGACTAGCGGAGACTATCACAGATACGCAGTATTTT
>TRBJ1-1|TRBV5-5|-|few
CASSLGGGGRRDTEAFF
TGTGCCAGCAGCTTGGGGGGCGGGGGGCGCAGGGACACTGAAGCTTTCTTT
>TRBJ2-5|TRBV7-9|-|many
CASSSKFYRLDGGKETQYF
TGTGCCAGCAGCTCAAAGTTCTACAGACTCGATGGGGGGAAAGAGACCCAGTACTTC
>TRBJ2-7|TRBV10-3|TRBD2|few
CAISPGGYEQYF
TGTGCCATCAGCCCGGGGGGCTACGAGCAGTACTTC
>TRBJ1-4|TRBV12-3/TRBV12-4|-|few
CASSFTGAPGSLFF
TGTGCCAGCAGTTTTACGGGGGCACCGGGATCACTGTTTTTT
>TRBJ2-5|TRBV15|-|-
CATSGDRGLQETQYF
TGTGCCACCAGCGGAGATCGCGGGCTCCAAGAGACCCAGTACTTC
>TRBJ2-5|TRBV11-2|-|few
CASSPRGLADQETQYF
TGTGCCAGCAGCCCCAGGGGTCTAGCGGACCAAGAGACCCAGTACTTC
>TRBJ2-5|TRBV7-2|-|many
CASSLDGRSGTQYF
TGTGCCAGCAGCTTAGATGGCCGCTCGGGGACCCAGTACTTC
>TRBJ2-5|TRBV7-2|TRBD2|many
CASSWGTSGNQETQYF
TGTGCCAGCAGCTGGGGGACTAGCGGCAACCAAGAGACCCAGTACTTC
>TRBJ2-7|TRBV6-1|-|-
CASKLAYATYEQYF
TGTGCCAGCAAGTTAGCTTACGCAACCTACGAGCAGTACTTC
>TRBJ2-1|TRBV10-3|TRBD2|few
CAISESTNRLAGKSSYNEQFF
TGTGCCATCAGTGAGTCAACCAATCGACTAGCGGGAAAGTCATCCTACAATGAGCAGTTCTTC
>TRBJ1-6|TRBV7-8|TRBD1|many
CASSLGQGRSYNSPLHF
TGTGCCAGCAGCTTGGGACAGGGGAGGTCCTATAATTCACCCCTCCACTTT
>TRBJ2-1|TRBV20-1|TRBD2|-
CSATLGAGYNEQFF
TGCAGTGCTACCCTTGGAGCGGGGTACAATGAGCAGTTCTTC
>TRBJ1-5|TRBV11-2|-|few
CASSPSGGFNQPQHF
TGTGCCAGCAGCCCAAGCGGGGGATTCAATCAGCCCCAGCATTTT
>TRBJ1-1|TRBV2|-|-
CASHSDSGTEAFF
TGTGCCAGCCATTCAGACAGCGGGACTGAAGCTTTCTTT
>TRBJ1-5|TRBV18|TRBD1|-
CASSQGQRQPQHF
TGTGCCAGCTCACAGGGACAGAGACAGCCCCAGCATTTT
>TRBJ2-5|TRBV3-1|TRBD1|few
CASSPPGTGREETQYF
TGTGCCAGCAGCCCGCCCGGGACAGGGCGCGAGGAGACCCAGTACTTC
>TRBJ2-3|TRBV12-5|-|-
CASGLDNAAGHLGREPSDTQYF
TGTGCTAGTGGTTTGGACAACGCGGCAGGGCACTTGGGGCGGGAACCCTCCGATACGCAGTATTTT
>TRBJ1-1|TRBV6-8|-|-
CASSKGRVNTEAFF
TGTGCCAGCAGTAAGGGACGGGTGAACACTGAAGCTTTCTTT
>TRBJ2-3|TRBV7-2|-|many
CASATDPTGADTQYF
TGTGCCAGCGCCACCGACCCCACTGGGGCAGATACGCAGTATTTT
>TRBJ1-1|TRBV10-3|-|many
CAIQTHINTEAFF
TGTGCCATCCAGACACACATAAACACTGAAGCTTTCTTT
>TRBJ1-1|TRBV11-2|-|many
CASSLEVRYTEAFF
TGTGCCAGCAGCTTAGAGGTGAGATACACTGAAGCTTTCTTT
>TRBJ2-3|TRBV7-4|-|-
CASSSPGWGAQYF
TGTGCCAGCAGCTCACCCGGATGGGGCGCGCAGTATTTT
>TRBJ1-1|TRBV19|-|few
CASEGTRWTEAFF
TGTGCCAGTGAAGGCACCAGATGGACTGAAGCTTTCTTT
>TRBJ2-3|TRBV28|TRBD2|many
CASAAGDTDTQYF
TGTGCCAGCGCGGCGGGGGACACAGATACGCAGTATTTT
>TRBJ1-5|TRBV7-8|-|many
CASSLIASGTGNQPQHF
TGTGCCAGCAGCTTAATCGCATCCGGGACGGGCAATCAGCCCCAGCATTTT
>TRBJ1-2|TRBV20-1|-|-
CSARAAGGGNYGYTF
TGCAGTGCTAGAGCAGCGGGGGGGGGGAACTATGGCTACACCTTC
>TRBJ2-7|TRBV7-9|-|many
CASSVNLGVRSYEQYF
TGTGCCAGCAGCGTCAACTTAGGTGTTCGGTCCTACGAGCAGTACTTC
>TRBJ2-1|TRBV14|-|few
CASSPTQDLNGADEQFF
TGTGCCAGCAGCCCGACACAGGACCTAAACGGTGCGGATGAGCAGTTCTTC
>TRBJ2-3|TRBV5-1|-|-
CASSLGPYSTDTQYF
TGCGCCAGCAGCTTGGGGCCTTACTCCACAGATACGCAGTATTTT
>TRBJ1-5|TRBV7-2|TRBD1|once
CASSPTGLRQPQHF
TGTGCCAGCAGCCCGACAGGGCTCCGTCAGCCCCAGCATTTT
>TRBJ1-6|TRBV7-2|-|few
CASSSSGEGSPLHF
TGTGCCAGCAGCTCATCAGGGGAGGGTTCACCCCTCCACTTT
>TRBJ1-3|TRBV7-4|-|-
CASSLLRGIRPLLGNTIYF
TGTGCCAGCAGCTTGCTCCGGGGGATTAGGCCTCTACTTGGAAACACCATATATTTT
>TRBJ2-3|TRBV24-1|-|-
CATQEFSTDTQYF
TGTGCCACCCAGGAGTTTAGCACAGATACGCAGTATTTT
>TRBJ2-7|TRBV7-2|TRBD2|many
CASSYGGVNYEQYF
TGTGCCAGCAGTTACGGGGGGGTCAACTACGAGCAGTACTTC
>TRBJ2-6|TRBV6-1|TRBD1|few
CASSGFLTGGFRGANVLTF
TGTGCCAGCAGTGGATTCCTGACAGGGGGTTTTCGTGGGGCCAACGTCCTGACTTTC
>TRBJ1-2|TRBV12-3/TRBV12-4|-|many
CASTGPGRIYGYTF
TGTGCCAGCACCGGGCCGGGACGGATCTATGGCTACACCTTC
>TRBJ2-6|TRBV5-1|-|few
CASSLPTSSGANVLTF
TGCGCCAGCAGCTTACCGACTAGTTCTGGGGCCAACGTCCTGACTTTC